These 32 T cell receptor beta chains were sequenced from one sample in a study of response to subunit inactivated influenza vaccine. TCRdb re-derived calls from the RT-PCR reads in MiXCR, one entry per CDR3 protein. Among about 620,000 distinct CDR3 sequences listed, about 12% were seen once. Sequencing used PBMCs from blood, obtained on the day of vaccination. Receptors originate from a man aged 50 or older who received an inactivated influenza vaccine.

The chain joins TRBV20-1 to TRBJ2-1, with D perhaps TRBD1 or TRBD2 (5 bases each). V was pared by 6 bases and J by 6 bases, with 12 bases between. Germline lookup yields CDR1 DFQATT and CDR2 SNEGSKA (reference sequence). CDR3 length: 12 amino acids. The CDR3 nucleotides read TGCAGTGCCAGGGACCAAATCAATGAGCAGTTCTTC. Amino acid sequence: CSARDQINEQFF.

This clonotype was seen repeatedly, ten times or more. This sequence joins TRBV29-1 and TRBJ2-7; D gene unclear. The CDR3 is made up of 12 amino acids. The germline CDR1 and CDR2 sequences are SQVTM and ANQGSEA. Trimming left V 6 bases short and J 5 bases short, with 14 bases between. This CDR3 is CSVLLTAHEQYF. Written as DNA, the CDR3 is TGCAGCGTACTGCTCACCGCCCACGAGCAGTACTTC.

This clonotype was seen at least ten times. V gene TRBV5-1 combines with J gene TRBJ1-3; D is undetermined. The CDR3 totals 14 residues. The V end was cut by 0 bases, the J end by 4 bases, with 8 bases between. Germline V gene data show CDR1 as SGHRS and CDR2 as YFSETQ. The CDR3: CASSLAGIGNTIYF. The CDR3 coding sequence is TGCGCCAGCAGCTTGGCTGGGATCGGAAACACCATATATTTT.

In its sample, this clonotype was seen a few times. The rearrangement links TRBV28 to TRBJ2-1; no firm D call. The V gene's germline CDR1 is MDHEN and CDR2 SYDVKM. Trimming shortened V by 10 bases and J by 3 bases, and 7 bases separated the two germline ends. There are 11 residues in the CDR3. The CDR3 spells CATEGYNEQFF. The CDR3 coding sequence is TGTGCCACCGAAGGCTACAATGAGCAGTTCTTC.

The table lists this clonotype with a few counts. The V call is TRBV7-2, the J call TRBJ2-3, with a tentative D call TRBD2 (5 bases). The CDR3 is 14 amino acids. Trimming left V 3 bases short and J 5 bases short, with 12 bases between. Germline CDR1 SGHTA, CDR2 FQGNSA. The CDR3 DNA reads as TGTGCCAGCAGCTTGTTGCTAGCCCGAGATACGCAGTATTTT. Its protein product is CASSLLLARDTQYF.

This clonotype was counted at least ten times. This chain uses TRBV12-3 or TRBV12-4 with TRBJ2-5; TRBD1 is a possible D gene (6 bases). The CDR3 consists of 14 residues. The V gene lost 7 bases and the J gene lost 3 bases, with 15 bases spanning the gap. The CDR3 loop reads CASNVGQGKETQYF. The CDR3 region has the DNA TGTGCCAGCAATGTCGGGCAGGGGAAAGAGACCCAGTACTTC.

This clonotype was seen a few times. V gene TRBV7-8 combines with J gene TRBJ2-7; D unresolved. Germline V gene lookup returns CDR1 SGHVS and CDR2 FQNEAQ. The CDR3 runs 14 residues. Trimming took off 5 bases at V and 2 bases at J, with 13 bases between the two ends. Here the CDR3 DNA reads TGTGCCAGCAGCCCAACCGGGTGGCCCTACGAGCAGTACTTC. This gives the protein CASSPTGWPYEQYF.

CDR3 sequence reads: CSVGGILRTEAFF. The CDR3 coding sequence is TGCAGCGTGGGAGGAATATTGCGGACTGAAGCTTTCTTT. The chain uses TRBV29-1 and TRBJ1-1; no firm D call. V was pared by 6 bases and J by 5 bases, with 16 bases between. Looked up from germline, CDR1 is SQVTM and CDR2 is ANQGSEA. There are 13 residues in the CDR3.

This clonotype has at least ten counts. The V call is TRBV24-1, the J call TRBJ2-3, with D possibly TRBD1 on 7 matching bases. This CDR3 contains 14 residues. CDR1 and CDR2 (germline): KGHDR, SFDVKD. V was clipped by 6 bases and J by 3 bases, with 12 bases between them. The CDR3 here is CATSISGGTDTQYF. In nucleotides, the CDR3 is TGTGCCACCAGTATATCAGGGGGGACAGATACGCAGTATTTT.

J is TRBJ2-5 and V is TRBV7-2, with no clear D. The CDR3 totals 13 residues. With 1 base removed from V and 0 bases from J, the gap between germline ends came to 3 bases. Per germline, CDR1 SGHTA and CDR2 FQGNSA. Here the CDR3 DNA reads TGTGCCAGCAGCTTAGTAAACCAAGAGACCCAGTACTTC. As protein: CASSLVNQETQYF.

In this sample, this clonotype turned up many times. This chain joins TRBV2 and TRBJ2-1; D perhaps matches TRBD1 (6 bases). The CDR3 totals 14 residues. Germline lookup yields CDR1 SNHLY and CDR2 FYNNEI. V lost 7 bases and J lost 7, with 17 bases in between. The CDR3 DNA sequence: TGTGCCAGCACCGAGGGGGTAATAAGAAATGAGCAGTTCTTC. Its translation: CASTEGVIRNEQFF.

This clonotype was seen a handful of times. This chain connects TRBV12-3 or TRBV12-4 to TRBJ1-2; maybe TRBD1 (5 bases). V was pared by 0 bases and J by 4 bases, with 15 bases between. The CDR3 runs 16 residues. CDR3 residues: CASSLALLGAGYGYTF. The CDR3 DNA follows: TGTGCCAGCAGTTTAGCGCTACTAGGGGCAGGCTATGGCTACACCTTC.

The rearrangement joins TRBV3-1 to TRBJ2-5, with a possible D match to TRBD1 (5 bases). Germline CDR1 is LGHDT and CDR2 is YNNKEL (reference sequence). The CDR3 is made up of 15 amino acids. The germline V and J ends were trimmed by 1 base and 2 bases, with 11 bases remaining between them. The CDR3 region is CASSQGWGSQETQYF. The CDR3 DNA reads TGTGCCAGCAGCCAAGGTTGGGGCAGTCAAGAGACCCAGTACTTC.

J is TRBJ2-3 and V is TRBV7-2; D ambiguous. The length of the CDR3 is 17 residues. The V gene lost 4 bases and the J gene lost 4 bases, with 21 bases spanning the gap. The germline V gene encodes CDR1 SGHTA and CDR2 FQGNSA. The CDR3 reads CASSSEAPTLRSDTQYF. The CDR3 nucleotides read TGTGCCAGCAGCTCGGAAGCCCCAACCCTCCGATCAGATACGCAGTATTTT.

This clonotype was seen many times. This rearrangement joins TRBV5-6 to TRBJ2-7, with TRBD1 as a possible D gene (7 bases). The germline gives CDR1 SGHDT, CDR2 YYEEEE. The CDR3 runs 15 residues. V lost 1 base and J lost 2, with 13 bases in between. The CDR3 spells CASSLRQGGAYEQYF. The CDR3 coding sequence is TGTGCCAGCAGCTTGAGACAGGGAGGTGCCTACGAGCAGTACTTC.

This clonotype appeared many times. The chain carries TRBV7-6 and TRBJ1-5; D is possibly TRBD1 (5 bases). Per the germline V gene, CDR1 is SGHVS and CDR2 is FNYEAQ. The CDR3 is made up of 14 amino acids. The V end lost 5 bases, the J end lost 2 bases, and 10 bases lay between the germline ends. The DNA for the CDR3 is TGTGCCAGCAGCGCGGACATCGGCAATCAGCCCCAGCATTTT. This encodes CASSADIGNQPQHF. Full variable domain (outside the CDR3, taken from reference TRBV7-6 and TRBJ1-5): GAGVSQSPRYKVTKRGQDVALRCDPISGHVSLYWYRQALGQGPEFLTYFNYEAQQDKSGLPNDRFSAERPEGSISTLTIQRTEQRDSAMYRCASSADIGNQPQHFGDGTRLSIL.

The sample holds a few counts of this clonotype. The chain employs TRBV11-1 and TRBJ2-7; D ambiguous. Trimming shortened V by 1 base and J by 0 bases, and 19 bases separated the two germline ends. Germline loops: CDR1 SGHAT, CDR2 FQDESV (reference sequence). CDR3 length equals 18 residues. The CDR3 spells CASSLVENQLGNSYEQYF. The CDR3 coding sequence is TGTGCCAGCAGCTTAGTCGAGAATCAATTGGGTAACTCCTACGAGCAGTACTTC.

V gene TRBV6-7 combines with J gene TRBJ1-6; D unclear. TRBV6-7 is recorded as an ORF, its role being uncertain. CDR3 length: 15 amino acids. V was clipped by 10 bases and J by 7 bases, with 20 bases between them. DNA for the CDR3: TGTGCCAAGGAGCCCCCTGGGTTCGAGAATTCACCCCTCCACTTT. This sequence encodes CAKEPPGFENSPLHF.

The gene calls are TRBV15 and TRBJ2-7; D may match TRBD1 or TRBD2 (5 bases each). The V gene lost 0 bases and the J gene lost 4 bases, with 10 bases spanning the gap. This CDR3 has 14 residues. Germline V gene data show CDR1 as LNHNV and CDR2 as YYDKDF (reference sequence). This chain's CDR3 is CATSRERGLYEQYF. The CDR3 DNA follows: TGTGCCACCAGCAGAGAGAGGGGTCTATACGAGCAGTACTTC. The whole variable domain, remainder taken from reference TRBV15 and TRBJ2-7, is DAMVIQNPRYQVTQFGKPVTLSCSQTLNHNVMYWYQQKSSQAPKLLFHYYDKDFNNEADTPDNFQSRRPNTSFCFLDIRSPGLGDTAMYLCATSRERGLYEQYFGPGTRLTVT.

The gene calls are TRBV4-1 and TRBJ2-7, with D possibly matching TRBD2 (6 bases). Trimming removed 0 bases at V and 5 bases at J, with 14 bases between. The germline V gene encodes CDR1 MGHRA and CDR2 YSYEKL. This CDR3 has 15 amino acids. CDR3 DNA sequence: TGCGCCAGCAGCCAAGAAGGCGGGGTGAGTAACGAGCAGTACTTC. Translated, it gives CASSQEGGVSNEQYF.

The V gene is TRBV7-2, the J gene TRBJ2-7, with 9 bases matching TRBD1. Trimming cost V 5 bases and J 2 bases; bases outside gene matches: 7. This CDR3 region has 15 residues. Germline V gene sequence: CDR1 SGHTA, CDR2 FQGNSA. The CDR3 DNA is TGTGCCAGCAGCCAGGACAGGGGCTATCCCTACGAGCAGTACTTC. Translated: CASSQDRGYPYEQYF. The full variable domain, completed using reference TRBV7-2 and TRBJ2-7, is GAGVSQSPSNKVTEKGKDVELRCDPISGHTALYWYRQSLGQGLEFLIYFQGNSAPDKSGLPSDRFSAERTGGSVSTLTIQRTQQEDSAVYLCASSQDRGYPYEQYFGPGTRLTVT.

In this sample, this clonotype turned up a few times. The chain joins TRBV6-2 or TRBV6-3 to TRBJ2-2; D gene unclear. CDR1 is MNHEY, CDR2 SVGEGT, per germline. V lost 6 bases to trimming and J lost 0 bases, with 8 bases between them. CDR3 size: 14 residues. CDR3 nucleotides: TGTGCCAGCAGCAGAAACTCGAACACCGGGGAGCTGTTTTTT. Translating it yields CASSRNSNTGELFF.

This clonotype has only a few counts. This chain's CDR3 is CSRGVPSGSIFEQYF. The CDR3 DNA reads TGCAGCCGAGGCGTGCCTAGCGGGAGTATATTCGAGCAGTACTTC. The rearrangement uses TRBV20-1 and TRBJ2-7, with 10 bases aligning to TRBD2. CDR3 length equals 15 residues. Germline values: CDR1 DFQATT, CDR2 SNEGSKA (reference sequence).

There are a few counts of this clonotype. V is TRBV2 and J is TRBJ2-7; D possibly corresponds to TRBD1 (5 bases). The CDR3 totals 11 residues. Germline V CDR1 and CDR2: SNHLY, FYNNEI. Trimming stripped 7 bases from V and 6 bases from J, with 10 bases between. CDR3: CASTGILEQYF. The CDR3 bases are TGTGCCAGCACAGGGATCCTCGAGCAGTACTTC.

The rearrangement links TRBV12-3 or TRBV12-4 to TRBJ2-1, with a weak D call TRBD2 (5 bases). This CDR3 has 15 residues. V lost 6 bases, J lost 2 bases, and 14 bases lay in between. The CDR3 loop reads CASSPDPGAYNEQFF. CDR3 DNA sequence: TGTGCCAGCAGCCCGGACCCCGGGGCCTACAATGAGCAGTTCTTC.

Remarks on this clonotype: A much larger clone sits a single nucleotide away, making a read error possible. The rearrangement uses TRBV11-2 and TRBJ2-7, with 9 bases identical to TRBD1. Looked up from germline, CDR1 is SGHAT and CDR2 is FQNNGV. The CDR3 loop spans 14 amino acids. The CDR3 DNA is TGTGCCAGCAGGTTAGGGGGACAGGGTCAACCGCAGTACTTC. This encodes CASRLGGQGQPQYF.

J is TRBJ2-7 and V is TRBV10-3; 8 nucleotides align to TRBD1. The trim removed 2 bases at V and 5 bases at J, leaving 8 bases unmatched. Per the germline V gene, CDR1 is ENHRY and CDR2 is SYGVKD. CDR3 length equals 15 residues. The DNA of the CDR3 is TGTGCCATCAGTGAGAGGTTTGGACAGGGCCACGAGCAGTACTTC. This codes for CAISERFGQGHEQYF.

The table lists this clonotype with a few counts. In DNA form, the CDR3 reads TGCAGTGCTAGATCCAGGGTCTCCTACGAGCAGTACTTC. This codes for CSARSRVSYEQYF. The chain combines TRBV20-1 with TRBJ2-7; weak D call: TRBD1 (5 bases). Germline loops: CDR1 DFQATT, CDR2 SNEGSKA (reference sequence). This CDR3 has 13 amino acids. V was cut by 2 bases and J by 0 bases, with 8 bases left in between.

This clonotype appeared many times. The CDR3 loop reads CASSYDSPSGVTGTLNQPQHF. DNA for the CDR3: TGTGCCAGCAGTTACGATTCCCCCTCTGGTGTGACAGGGACCCTCAATCAGCCCCAGCATTTT. The rearrangement links TRBV6-2 or TRBV6-3 to TRBJ1-5; 7 bases fit TRBD1. Germline V gives CDR1 MNHEY, CDR2 SVGEGT. The V gene end was trimmed by 2 bases and the J gene end by 3 bases; junction bases not matched to a gene: 22. The CDR3 totals 21 residues.

CDR3 DNA sequence: TGCAGCGTTGACCCCGGACAGGGCAATTCTCTCTATGGCTACACCTTC. As protein: CSVDPGQGNSLYGYTF. The chain recombines TRBV29-1 with TRBJ1-2, with TRBD1 identical over 8 bases. Germline CDR1 is SQVTM and CDR2 is ANQGSEA. V lost 3 bases, J lost 4 bases, and 13 bases stayed unmatched. The CDR3 is made up of 16 amino acids.

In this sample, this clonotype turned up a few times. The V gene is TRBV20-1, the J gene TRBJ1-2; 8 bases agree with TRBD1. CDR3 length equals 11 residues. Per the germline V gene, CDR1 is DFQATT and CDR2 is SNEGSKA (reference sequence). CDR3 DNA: TGCAGGGGGGGACAGGAGGCTGGCTACACCTTC. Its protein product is CRGGQEAGYTF.

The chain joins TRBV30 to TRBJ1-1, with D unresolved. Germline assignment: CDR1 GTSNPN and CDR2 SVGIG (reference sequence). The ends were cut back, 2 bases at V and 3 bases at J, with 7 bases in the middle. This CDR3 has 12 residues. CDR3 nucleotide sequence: TGTGCCTGGAGTCCCAGAGACACTGAAGCTTTCTTT. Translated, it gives CAWSPRDTEAFF. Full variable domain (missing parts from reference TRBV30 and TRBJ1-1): SQTIHQWPATLVQPVGSPLSLECTVEGTSNPNLYWYRQAAGRGLQLLFYSVGIGQISSEVPQNLSASRPQDRQFILSSKKLLLSDSGFYLCAWSPRDTEAFFGQGTRLTVV.